This entry lists 11 T cell receptor beta chains sequenced from one sample in a study of shared clonotypes between healthy human individuals. TCRdb's copy holds only in-frame clones and misses some; the assay was immunoSEQ multiplex PCR. This sample yields 1.6 million or so clones, of which roughly 95% are seen a single time; over 1% belongs to the top ten. Input material: naive CD4+ T cells sorted from blood. Subset described: CD45RA+ positively selected. The receptors come from a young man in good health.

The chain couples TRBV7-3 to TRBJ1-1; perhaps TRBD1 as D (5 bases). Per germline, CDR1 SGHTA and CDR2 FQGTGA. With 4 bases removed from V and 4 bases from J, the gap between germline ends came to 16 bases. The CDR3 spans 15 residues. CDR3 DNA sequence: TGTGCCAGCAGCTCCTCTGGAGGGGTGGCCACTGAAGCTTTCTTT. Encoded protein: CASSSSGGVATEAFF.

The V gene is TRBV18, the J gene TRBJ1-5; D might be TRBD1 (6 bases). Germline V CDR1 and CDR2: KGHSH, LQKENI. V lost 1 base to trimming and J lost 5 bases, with 9 bases between them. CDR3 size: 14 residues. The DNA of the CDR3 is TGTGCCAGCTCACCACGGGCAGGGGATCAGCCCCAGCATTTT. It specifies CASSPRAGDQPQHF.

The V gene is TRBV18, the J gene TRBJ2-7, with TRBD2 identical over 14 bases. Germline assignment: CDR1 KGHSH and CDR2 LQKENI. CDR3 length: 16 amino acids. V was pared by 0 bases and J by 5 bases, with 3 bases of the junction left unmatched. CDR3 sequence: CASSPPGLAGDHEQYF. DNA of the CDR3: TGTGCCAGCTCACCACCGGGACTAGCGGGAGATCACGAGCAGTACTTC.

The chain uses TRBV11-2 and TRBJ1-2; TRBD1 might be the D (5 bases). CDR3 length: 13 amino acids. V lost 6 bases and J 4 bases, leaving 12 bases between the germline ends. Germline CDR1 is SGHAT and CDR2 is FQNNGV. Written as DNA, the CDR3 is TGTGCCAGCAGTTACAGGTCACCCTATGGCTACACCTTC. This gives the protein CASSYRSPYGYTF.

The rearrangement joins TRBV5-4 to TRBJ2-3; D remains ambiguous. CDR3 length: 13 amino acids. Germline V gives CDR1 SGHNT, CDR2 YYREEE (reference sequence). Trimming took 3 bases from V and 6 from J, leaving 11 bases between them. Here the CDR3 reads CASSSKGVDTQYF. CDR3 in DNA: TGTGCCAGCAGCTCCAAGGGTGTGGATACGCAGTATTTT.

This clone appeared once. The gene calls are TRBV23-1 and TRBJ1-4; D might be TRBD1 (5 bases). TRBV23-1 is labeled an ORF, and its function is uncertain. V dropped 0 bases and J dropped 7 bases, with 15 bases sitting between them. This CDR3 region has 16 residues. The CDR3 bases are TGCGCCAGCAGTCAATCTGCGGGGGAGTGGAGTGAAAAACTGTTTTTT. Protein: CASSQSAGEWSEKLFF.

V is TRBV28 and J is TRBJ1-5, with D perhaps TRBD1 (6 bases). This CDR3 region has 16 residues. Trimming cost V 2 bases and J 4 bases, with 15 bases left between them. Germline V gene data show CDR1 as MDHEN and CDR2 as SYDVKM. The DNA for the CDR3 is TGTGCCAGCAGTTTAGTGGGGGGGCCAAGTAATCAGCCCCAGCATTTT. Translating gives CASSLVGGPSNQPQHF.

As regards this clone: Additional DNA sequences in this sample encode the identical CDR3. The chain joins TRBV7-9 to TRBJ2-3; TRBD2 matches at 11 bases. The CDR3 length is 16 residues. Germline CDR1 SEHNR, CDR2 FQNEAQ (reference sequence). J gave up 2 bases and V 4 bases, and 5 bases lay outside the gene matches. The DNA of the CDR3 is TGTGCCAGCAGCTCTGGACTAGCGGGTTACACAGATACGCAGTATTTT. Translating it yields CASSSGLAGYTDTQYF.

This clone was counted once. This sequence joins TRBV18 and TRBJ2-7, with 9 bases matching TRBD1. CDR3 length equals 15 residues. CDR1 is KGHSH, CDR2 LQKENI, per germline. The J segment lost 2 bases and the V segment lost 3 bases, leaving 5 bases of the junction unmatched. CDR3 in amino acids: CASSPRTGATYEQYF. CDR3 in DNA: TGTGCCAGCTCACCCCGGACAGGGGCCACCTACGAGCAGTACTTC. The complete variable domain, with remaining parts taken from reference TRBV18 and TRBJ2-7, reads NAGVMQNPRHLVRRRGQEARLRCSPMKGHSHVYWYRQLPEEGLKFMVYLQKENIIDESGMPKERFSAEFPKEGPSILRIQQVVRGDSAAYFCASSPRTGATYEQYFGPGTRLTVT.

This chain uses TRBV4-3 with TRBJ2-3; 10 bases fit TRBD2. The CDR3 contains 16 residues. Trimming took 5 bases from V and 0 from J; bases not matched to a gene: 5. Germline values: CDR1 LGHNA, CDR2 YSLEER. The CDR3 DNA reads as TGCGCCAGCAGCGCCCGGACTAGCGGAAGCACAGATACGCAGTATTTT. It translates to CASSARTSGSTDTQYF.

Here the CDR3 DNA reads TGTGCCATCACCTCACTAGGATACGAGCAGTACTTC. It codes for CAITSLGYEQYF. The rearrangement links TRBV10-3 to TRBJ2-7, with D possibly matching TRBD2 (5 bases). Germline V gene sequence: CDR1 ENHRY, CDR2 SYGVKD. This CDR3 contains 12 residues. Trimming left V 7 bases short and J 4 bases short, with 11 bases between.